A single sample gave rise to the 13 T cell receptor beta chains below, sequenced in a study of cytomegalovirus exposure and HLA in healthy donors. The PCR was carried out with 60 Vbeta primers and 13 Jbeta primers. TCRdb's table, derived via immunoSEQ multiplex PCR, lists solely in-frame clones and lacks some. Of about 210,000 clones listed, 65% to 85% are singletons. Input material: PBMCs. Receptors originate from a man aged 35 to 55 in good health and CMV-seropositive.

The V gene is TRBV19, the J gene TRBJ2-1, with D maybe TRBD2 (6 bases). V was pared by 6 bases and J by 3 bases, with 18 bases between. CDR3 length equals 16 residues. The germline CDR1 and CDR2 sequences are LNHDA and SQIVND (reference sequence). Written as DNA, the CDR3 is TGTGCCAGTAGGGAACTAGCTTCAGCTTTCTACAATGAGCAGTTCTTC. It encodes CASRELASAFYNEQFF.

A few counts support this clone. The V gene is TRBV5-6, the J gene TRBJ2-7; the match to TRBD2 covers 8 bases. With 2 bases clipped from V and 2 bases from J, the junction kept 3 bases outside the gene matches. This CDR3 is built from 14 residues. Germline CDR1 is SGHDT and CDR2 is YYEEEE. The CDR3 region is CASSLPGLAYEQYF. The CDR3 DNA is TGTGCCAGCAGCTTACCGGGACTAGCCTACGAGCAGTACTTC. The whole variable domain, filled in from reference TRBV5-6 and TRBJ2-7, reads DAGVTQSPTHLIKTRGQQVTLRCSPKSGHDTVSWYQQALGQGPQFIFQYYEEEERQRGNFPDRFSGHQFPNYSSELNVNALLLGDSALYLCASSLPGLAYEQYFGPGTRLTVT.

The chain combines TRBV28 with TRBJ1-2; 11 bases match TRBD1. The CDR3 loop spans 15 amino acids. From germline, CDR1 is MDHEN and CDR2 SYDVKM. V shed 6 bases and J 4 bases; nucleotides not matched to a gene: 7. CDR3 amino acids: CASRGGQGAGYGYTF. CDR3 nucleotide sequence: TGTGCCAGCAGAGGTGGACAGGGGGCGGGCTATGGCTACACCTTC.

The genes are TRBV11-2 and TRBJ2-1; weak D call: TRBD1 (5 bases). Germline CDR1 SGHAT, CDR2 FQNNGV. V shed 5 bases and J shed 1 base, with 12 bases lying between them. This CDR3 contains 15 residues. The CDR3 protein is CASSPVGDSYNEQFF. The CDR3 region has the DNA TGTGCCAGCAGCCCCGTAGGGGATTCCTACAATGAGCAGTTCTTC.

The DNA of the CDR3 is TGTGCCAGCAGTAGTCGTACTTCTAGCGATCTGGATGAGCAGTTCTTC. Amino acids: CASSSRTSSDLDEQFF. The rearrangement joins TRBV11-3 to TRBJ2-1, with D possibly matching TRBD2 (6 bases). Germline V lookup: CDR1 SGHNT, CDR2 YENEEA. V was cut by 6 bases and J by 8 bases, with 23 bases left in between. There are 16 residues in the CDR3.

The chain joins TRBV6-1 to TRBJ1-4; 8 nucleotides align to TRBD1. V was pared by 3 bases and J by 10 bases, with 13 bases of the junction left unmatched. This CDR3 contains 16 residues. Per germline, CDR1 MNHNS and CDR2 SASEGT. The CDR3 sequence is CASSDSLPGQGGKLFF. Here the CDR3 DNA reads TGTGCCAGCAGTGATTCCCTCCCCGGACAGGGCGGAAAACTGTTTTTT.

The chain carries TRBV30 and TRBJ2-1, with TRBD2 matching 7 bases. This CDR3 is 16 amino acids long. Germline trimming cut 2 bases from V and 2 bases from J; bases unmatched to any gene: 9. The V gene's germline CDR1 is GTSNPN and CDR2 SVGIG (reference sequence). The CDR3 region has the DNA TGTGCCTGGAGTCCGCTGGGCGGGAGTGCCTACAATGAGCAGTTCTTC. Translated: CAWSPLGGSAYNEQFF.

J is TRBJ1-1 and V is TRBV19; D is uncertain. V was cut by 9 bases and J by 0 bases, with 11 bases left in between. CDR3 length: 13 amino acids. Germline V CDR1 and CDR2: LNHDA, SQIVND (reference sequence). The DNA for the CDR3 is TGTGCCAGCTACGGTATCATGAACACTGAAGCTTTCTTT. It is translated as CASYGIMNTEAFF.

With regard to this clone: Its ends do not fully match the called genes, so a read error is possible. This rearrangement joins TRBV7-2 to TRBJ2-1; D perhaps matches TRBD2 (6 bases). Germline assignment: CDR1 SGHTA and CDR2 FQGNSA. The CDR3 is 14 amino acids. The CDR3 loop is CASTLLPTSNEQFF. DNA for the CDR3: TGTGCCAGCACCTTACTCCCGACTAGCAATGAGCAGTTCTTC.

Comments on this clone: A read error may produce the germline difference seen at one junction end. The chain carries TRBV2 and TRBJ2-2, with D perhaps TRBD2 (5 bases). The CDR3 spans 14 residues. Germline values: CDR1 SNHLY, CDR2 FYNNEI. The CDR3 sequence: CASRVLRTTGELFF. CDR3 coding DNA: TGTGCCAGCAGAGTTCTGCGAACAACCGGGGAACTGTTTTTT.

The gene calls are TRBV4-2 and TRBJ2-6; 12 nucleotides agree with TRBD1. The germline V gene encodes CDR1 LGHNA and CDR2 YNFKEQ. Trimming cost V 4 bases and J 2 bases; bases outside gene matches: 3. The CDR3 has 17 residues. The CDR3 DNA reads TGTGCCAGCAGCCGGGGACAGGGGGCGGCTGGGGCCAACGTCCTGACTTTC. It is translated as CASSRGQGAAGANVLTF.

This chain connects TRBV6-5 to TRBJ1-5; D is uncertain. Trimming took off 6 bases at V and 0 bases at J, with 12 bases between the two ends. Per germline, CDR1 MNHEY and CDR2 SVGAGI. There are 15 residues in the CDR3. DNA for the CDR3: TGTGCCAGCAGAGCCGGGAGCAATAGCAATCAGCCCCAGCATTTT. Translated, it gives CASRAGSNSNQPQHF.

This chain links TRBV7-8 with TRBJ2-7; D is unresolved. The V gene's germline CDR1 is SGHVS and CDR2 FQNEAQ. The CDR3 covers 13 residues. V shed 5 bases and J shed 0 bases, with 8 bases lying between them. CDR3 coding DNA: TGTGCCAGCAGCCCGTACAGCTCCTACGAGCAGTACTTC. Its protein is CASSPYSSYEQYF.